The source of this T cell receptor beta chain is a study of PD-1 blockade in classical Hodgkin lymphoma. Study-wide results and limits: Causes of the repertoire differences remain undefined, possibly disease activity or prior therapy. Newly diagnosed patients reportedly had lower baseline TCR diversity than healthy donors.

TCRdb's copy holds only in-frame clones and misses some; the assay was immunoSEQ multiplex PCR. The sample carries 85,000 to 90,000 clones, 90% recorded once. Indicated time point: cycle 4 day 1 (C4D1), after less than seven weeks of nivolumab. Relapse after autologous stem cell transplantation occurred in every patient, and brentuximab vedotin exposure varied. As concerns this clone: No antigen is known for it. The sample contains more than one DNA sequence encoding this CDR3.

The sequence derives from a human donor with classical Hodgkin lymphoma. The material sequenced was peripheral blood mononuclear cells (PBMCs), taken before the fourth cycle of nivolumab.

Here the CDR3 reads CASSPGQGYEQYF. As DNA, the CDR3 is TGTGCCAGCAGTCCAGGACAGGGTTACGAGCAGTACTTC. This chain links TRBV27 with TRBJ2-7; 8 nucleotides line up with TRBD1. The ends lost 5 bases at V and 4 bases at J; junction bases unmatched: 4. In germline, CDR1 is MNHEY, CDR2 SMNVEV (reference sequence). The CDR3 totals 13 residues.